The 17 T cell receptor beta chains below come from one sample, sequenced in a study of blood T cell repertoires in COVID-19. Sequencing was performed with immunoSEQ multiplex PCR; in TCRdb, only in-frame clones are kept and a portion is missing. The top ten clones hold about 9.1% of a sample with 72,000 or so clones, roughly 81% of them seen once. The sequencing input was peripheral blood. Receptors were obtained from a human donor in a cohort sampled during active COVID-19.

The J gene is TRBJ2-1, the V gene TRBV19; a weak D match, TRBD2 (5 bases). Trimming removed 6 bases at V and 5 bases at J, with 11 bases between. From germline, CDR1 is LNHDA and CDR2 SQIVND (reference sequence). This CDR3 has 13 residues. CDR3 coding DNA: TGTGCCAGTAGCCGAGGGCGAAACAATGAGCAGTTCTTC. Its translation is CASSRGRNNEQFF.

This clone was picked up one time. CDR3 loop: CASSLSFNSNQPQHF. The CDR3 bases are TGTGCCAGCAGTCTGAGTTTTAATAGCAATCAGCCCCAGCATTTT. The chain has TRBV27 and TRBJ1-5; no definite D call. Germline assignment: CDR1 MNHEY and CDR2 SMNVEV (reference sequence). The CDR3 runs 15 residues. Trimming cost V 5 bases and J 0 bases, with 11 bases left between them.

The rearrangement uses TRBV3-1 (or the pseudogene TRBV3-2) and TRBJ2-3; the match to TRBD2 covers 12 bases. The CDR3 contains 17 residues. In germline, CDR1 is LGHDT, CDR2 YNNKEL (reference sequence). The ends lost 5 bases at V and 2 bases at J; junction bases unmatched: 8. CDR3 region: CASSEGGLAGITDTQYF. The DNA of the CDR3 is TGTGCCAGCAGCGAAGGAGGACTAGCGGGGATCACAGATACGCAGTATTTT.

This clone is a singleton in its sample. The V gene is TRBV28, the J gene TRBJ1-3, with 7 positions matching TRBD1. This CDR3 contains 14 residues. The germline V gene encodes CDR1 MDHEN and CDR2 SYDVKM. With 3 bases clipped from V and 3 bases from J, the junction kept 2 bases outside the gene matches. The CDR3 sequence: CASSFTGVGNTIYF. The CDR3 DNA sequence: TGTGCCAGCAGTTTTACAGGGGTTGGAAACACCATATATTTT.

The CDR3 bases are TGTGCCAGCAGTGAAGGGGAGATGACCGGGGAGCTGTTTTTT. Amino acid sequence: CASSEGEMTGELFF. This rearrangement joins TRBV2 to TRBJ2-2; D possibly corresponds to TRBD2 (5 bases). The V gene lost 1 base and the J gene lost 5 bases, with 8 bases spanning the gap. Looked up from germline, CDR1 is SNHLY and CDR2 is FYNNEI. The CDR3 is 14 residues long. Looking up the rest from reference TRBV2 and TRBJ2-2 gives the full variable domain: EPEVTQTPSHQVTQMGQEVILRCVPISNHLYFYWYRQILGQKVEFLVSFYNNEISEKSEIFDDQFSVERPDGSNFTLKIRSTKLEDSAMYFCASSEGEMTGELFFGEGSRLTVL.

This rearrangement joins TRBV7-2 to TRBJ1-1; perhaps TRBD1 as D (5 bases). CDR3 size: 15 residues. The V and J ends lost 1 base and 5 bases respectively, with 14 bases between them. Per the germline V gene, CDR1 is SGHTA and CDR2 is FQGNSA. CDR3 DNA sequence: TGTGCCAGCAGCTTAGGTGGAGGGAAGGGGACTGAAGCTTTCTTT. It translates to CASSLGGGKGTEAFF.

The chain couples TRBV28 to TRBJ2-5; TRBD1 matches 8 bases. V lost 6 bases to trimming and J lost 3 bases; unmatched junction nucleotides: 3. Germline lookup yields CDR1 MDHEN and CDR2 SYDVKM. CDR3 length equals 13 residues. CDR3 sequence reads: CASSRDRKETQYF. The CDR3 coding sequence is TGTGCCAGCAGCCGGGACAGGAAAGAGACCCAGTACTTC.

The J gene is TRBJ1-2, the V gene TRBV25-1, with no clear D. The ends were cut back, 3 bases at V and 8 bases at J, with 16 bases in the middle. Germline values: CDR1 MGHDK, CDR2 SYGVNS. CDR3 length equals 14 residues. DNA of the CDR3: TGTGCCAGCAGTGATTCCTTTGGGAGGCGCGGCTACACCTTC. This codes for CASSDSFGRRGYTF.

The J gene is TRBJ1-1, the V gene TRBV7-9; the D is unclear. Per the germline V gene, CDR1 is SEHNR and CDR2 is FQNEAQ (reference sequence). V was pared by 5 bases and J by 3 bases, with 4 bases between. The CDR3 covers 11 residues. The CDR3 DNA reads TGTGCCAGCAGCCCGGACACTGAAGCTTTCTTT. Translation gives CASSPDTEAFF.

This chain links TRBV9 with TRBJ2-2; tentative D call: TRBD1 (6 bases). The V and J ends lost 4 bases and 3 bases respectively, with 13 bases between them. The CDR3 totals 15 residues. Germline assignment: CDR1 SGDLS and CDR2 YYNGEE. The CDR3 DNA follows: TGTGCCAGCAGCCCTACTACAGGGTACACCGGGGAGCTGTTTTTT. Protein product: CASSPTTGYTGELFF.

The rearrangement links TRBV6-2 or TRBV6-3 to TRBJ1-2, with 8 bases fitting TRBD1. The V gene's germline CDR1 is MNHEY and CDR2 SVGEGT. There are 13 residues in the CDR3. J gave up 6 bases and V 6 bases, and 6 bases lay outside the gene matches. The CDR3 region is CASSLTGADGYTF. The CDR3 coding sequence is TGTGCCAGCAGCCTGACAGGGGCAGATGGCTACACCTTC.

This sequence joins TRBV5-1 and TRBJ2-2; D unclear. The CDR3 sequence is 15 residues long. V dropped 0 bases and J dropped 3 bases, with 9 bases sitting between them. Germline loops: CDR1 SGHRS, CDR2 YFSETQ. The CDR3 loop reads CASSLGEVYTGELFF. Written as DNA, the CDR3 is TGCGCCAGCAGCTTGGGAGAGGTATACACCGGGGAGCTGTTTTTT.

The chain links TRBV6-5 to TRBJ1-5; 8 nucleotides line up with TRBD1. The trim removed 5 bases at V and 9 bases at J, leaving 9 bases unmatched. Germline CDR1 reads MNHEY; CDR2 reads SVGAGI. This CDR3 has 14 amino acids. The CDR3: CASSQNRGRPPQHF. In DNA, the CDR3 is TGTGCCAGCAGTCAGAACAGGGGGAGGCCGCCCCAGCATTTT.

The gene calls are TRBV10-2 and TRBJ1-3; D call uncertain. The germline gives CDR1 WSHSY, CDR2 SAAADI. With 8 bases removed from V and 1 base from J, the gap between germline ends came to 18 bases. There are 16 residues in the CDR3. CDR3 sequence: CASSRGAITSGNTIYF. CDR3 coding DNA: TGCGCCAGCTCCCGGGGAGCTATCACATCTGGAAACACCATATATTTT.

This sequence joins TRBV19 and TRBJ1-5, with a weak D call TRBD1 (6 bases). Germline loops: CDR1 LNHDA, CDR2 SQIVND (reference sequence). V lost 2 bases and J lost 11, with 13 bases in between. The CDR3 has 13 residues. The DNA for the CDR3 is TGTGCCAGTAGTATACCGATTACAGGGTCCCAGCATTTT. This translates into CASSIPITGSQHF.

The chain uses TRBV4-1 and TRBJ1-1; D is possibly TRBD1 (6 bases). CDR1 is MGHRA and CDR2 is YSYEKL in the germline V gene. CDR3 length: 13 amino acids. Trimming stripped 4 bases from V and 1 base from J, with 7 bases between. This chain's CDR3 is CASSLGQNTEAFF. CDR3 nucleotide sequence: TGCGCCAGCAGCCTGGGACAGAACACTGAAGCTTTCTTT.

The gene calls are TRBV7-3 and TRBJ2-3, with D perhaps matching TRBD2 (6 bases). The V and J ends lost 3 bases and 5 bases respectively, with 9 bases between them. The CDR3 consists of 13 residues. Looked up from germline, CDR1 is SGHTA and CDR2 is FQGTGA. CDR3 in amino acids: CASSFSGVDTQYF. The CDR3 DNA follows: TGTGCCAGCAGCTTTTCGGGAGTAGATACGCAGTATTTT.